This TCR beta chain was profiled in a study of immune evolution from preneoplasia to lung adenocarcinoma. Histologic diagnosis was independently verified by two lung pathologists. The CDR3 extends over 17 amino acids. The V gene lost 5 bases and the J gene lost 1 base, with 17 bases spanning the gap. Germline V gene lookup returns CDR1 SEHNR and CDR2 FQNEAQ (reference sequence). The method was immunoSEQ multiplex PCR; TCRdb's version includes in-frame clones alone and lacks a portion of them. The data contain thousands of clones, roughly four fifths of them singletons. The sequenced sample consisted of FFPE adjacent normal lung tissue. The chain uses TRBV7-9 and TRBJ2-2; TRBD2 is a possible D gene (5 bases). The receptor's source is a person between 65 and 79 years old with lung adenocarcinoma. The CDR3 region is CASSPRGLQKNTGELFF. The CDR3 DNA is TGTGCCAGCAGCCCACGGGGTCTCCAAAAGAACACCGGGGAGCTGTTTTTT.